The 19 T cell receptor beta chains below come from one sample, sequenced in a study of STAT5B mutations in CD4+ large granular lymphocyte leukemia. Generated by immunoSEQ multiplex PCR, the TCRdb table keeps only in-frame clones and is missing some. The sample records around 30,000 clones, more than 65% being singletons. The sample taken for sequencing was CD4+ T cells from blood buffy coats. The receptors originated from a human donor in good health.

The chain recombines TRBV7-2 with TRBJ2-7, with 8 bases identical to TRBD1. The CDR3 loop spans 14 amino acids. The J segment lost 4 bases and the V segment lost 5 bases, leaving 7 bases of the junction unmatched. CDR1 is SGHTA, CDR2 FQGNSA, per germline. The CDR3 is CASSPVGQVYEQYF. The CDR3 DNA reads TGTGCCAGCAGCCCCGTGGGACAGGTGTACGAGCAGTACTTC.

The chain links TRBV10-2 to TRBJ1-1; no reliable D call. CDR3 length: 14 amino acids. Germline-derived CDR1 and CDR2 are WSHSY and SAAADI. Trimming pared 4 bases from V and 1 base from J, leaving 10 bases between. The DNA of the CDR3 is TGCGCCAGCAGTGTGGCCGGGAGGAACACTGAAGCTTTCTTT. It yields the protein CASSVAGRNTEAFF.

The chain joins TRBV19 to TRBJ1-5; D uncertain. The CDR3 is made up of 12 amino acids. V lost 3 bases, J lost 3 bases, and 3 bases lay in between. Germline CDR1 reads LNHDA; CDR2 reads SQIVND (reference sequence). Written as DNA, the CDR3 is TGTGCCAGTAGTATCCCCAATCAGCCCCAGCATTTT. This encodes CASSIPNQPQHF.

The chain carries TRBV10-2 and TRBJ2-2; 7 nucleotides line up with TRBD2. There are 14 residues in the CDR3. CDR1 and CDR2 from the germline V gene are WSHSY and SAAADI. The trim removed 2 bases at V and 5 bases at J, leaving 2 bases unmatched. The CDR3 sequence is CASSETSVTGELFF. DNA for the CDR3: TGCGCCAGCAGTGAGACTAGCGTAACCGGGGAGCTGTTTTTT.

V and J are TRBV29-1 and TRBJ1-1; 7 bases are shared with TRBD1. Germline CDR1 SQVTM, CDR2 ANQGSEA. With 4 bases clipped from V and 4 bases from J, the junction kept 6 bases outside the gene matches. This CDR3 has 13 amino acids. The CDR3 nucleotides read TGCAGCGTTGGAACAGGGGTGAGCACTGAAGCTTTCTTT. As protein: CSVGTGVSTEAFF.

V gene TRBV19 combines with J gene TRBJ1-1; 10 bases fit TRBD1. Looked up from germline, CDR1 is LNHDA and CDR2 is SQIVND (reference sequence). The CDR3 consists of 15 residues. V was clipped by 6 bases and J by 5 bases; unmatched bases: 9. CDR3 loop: CASSRPTGGWTEAFF. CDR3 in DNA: TGTGCCAGTAGCCGACCGACAGGGGGCTGGACTGAAGCTTTCTTT.

The CDR3 DNA is TGCGCCAGCAGCGCCGGTGAGGGGGAGAGGGATGGCTACACCTTC. It is translated as CASSAGEGERDGYTF. V is TRBV5-1 and J is TRBJ1-2, with D perhaps TRBD1 (6 bases). The CDR3 is 15 amino acids. Trimming pared 4 bases from V and 6 bases from J, leaving 19 bases between. Germline assignment: CDR1 SGHRS and CDR2 YFSETQ.

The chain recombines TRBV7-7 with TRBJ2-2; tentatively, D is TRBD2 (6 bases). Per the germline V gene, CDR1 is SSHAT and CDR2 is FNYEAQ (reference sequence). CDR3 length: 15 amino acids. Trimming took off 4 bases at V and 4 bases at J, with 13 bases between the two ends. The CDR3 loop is CASSSADGGTGELFF. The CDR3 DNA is TGTGCCAGCAGCTCGGCAGACGGGGGCACCGGGGAGCTGTTTTTT.

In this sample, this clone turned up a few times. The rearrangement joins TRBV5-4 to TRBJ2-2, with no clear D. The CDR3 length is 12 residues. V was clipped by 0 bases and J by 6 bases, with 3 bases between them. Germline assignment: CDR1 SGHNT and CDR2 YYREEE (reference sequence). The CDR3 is CASSLEAGELFF. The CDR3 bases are TGTGCCAGCAGCTTGGAGGCCGGGGAGCTGTTTTTT.

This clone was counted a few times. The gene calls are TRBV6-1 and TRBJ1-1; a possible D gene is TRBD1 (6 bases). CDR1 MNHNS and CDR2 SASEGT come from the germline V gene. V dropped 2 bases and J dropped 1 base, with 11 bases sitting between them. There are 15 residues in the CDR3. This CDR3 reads CASSEQTGGNTEAFF. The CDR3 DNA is TGTGCCAGCAGTGAACAGACAGGCGGGAACACTGAAGCTTTCTTT.

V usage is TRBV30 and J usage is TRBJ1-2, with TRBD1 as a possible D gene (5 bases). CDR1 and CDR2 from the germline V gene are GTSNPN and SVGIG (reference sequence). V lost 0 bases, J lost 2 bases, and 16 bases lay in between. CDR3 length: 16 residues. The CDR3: CAWSVSLTASNYGYTF. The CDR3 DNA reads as TGTGCCTGGAGTGTAAGTCTGACAGCCTCAAACTATGGCTACACCTTC.

The CDR3 here is CASSLSGTGSSEQYF. The CDR3 region has the DNA TGTGCCAGCAGTTTGTCCGGGACAGGGTCTTCCGAGCAGTACTTC. V usage is TRBV6-6 and J usage is TRBJ2-7; 9 bases are a match to TRBD1. J gave up 6 bases and V 4 bases, and 10 bases lay outside the gene matches. CDR1 and CDR2 (germline): MNHNY, SVGAGI (reference sequence). CDR3 length: 15 amino acids.

The DNA for the CDR3 is TGCAGCGTTGAAGAGGGGCGGGTTGGTAATGAGCAGTTCTTC. Its translation is CSVEEGRVGNEQFF. The chain recombines TRBV29-1 with TRBJ2-1, with D perhaps given as TRBD1 or TRBD2 (5 bases each). This CDR3 comprises 14 residues. V was cut by 0 bases and J by 7 bases, with 13 bases left in between. CDR1 is SQVTM and CDR2 is ANQGSEA in the germline V gene.

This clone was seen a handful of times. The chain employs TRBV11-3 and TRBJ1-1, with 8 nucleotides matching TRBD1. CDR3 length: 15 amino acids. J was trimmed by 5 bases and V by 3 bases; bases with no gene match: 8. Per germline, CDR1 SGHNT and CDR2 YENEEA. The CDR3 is CASSLTGQVGTEAFF. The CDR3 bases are TGTGCCAGCAGCTTGACGGGACAGGTGGGAACTGAAGCTTTCTTT.

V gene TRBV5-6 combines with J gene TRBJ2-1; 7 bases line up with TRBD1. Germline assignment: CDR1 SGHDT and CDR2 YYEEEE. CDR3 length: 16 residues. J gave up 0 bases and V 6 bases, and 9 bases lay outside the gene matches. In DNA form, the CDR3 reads TGTGCCAGCACCGTTGGTGGGGACAGCTCCTACAATGAGCAGTTCTTC. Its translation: CASTVGGDSSYNEQFF.

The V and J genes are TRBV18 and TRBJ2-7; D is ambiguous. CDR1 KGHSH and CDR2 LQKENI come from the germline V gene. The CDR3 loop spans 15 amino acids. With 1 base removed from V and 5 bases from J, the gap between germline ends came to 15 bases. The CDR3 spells CASSPLRGRLDEQYF. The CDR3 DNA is TGTGCCAGCTCACCACTGAGAGGTCGGCTCGACGAGCAGTACTTC.

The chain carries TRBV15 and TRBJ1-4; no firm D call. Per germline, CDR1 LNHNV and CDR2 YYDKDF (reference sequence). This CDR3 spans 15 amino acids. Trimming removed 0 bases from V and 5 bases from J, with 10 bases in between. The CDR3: CATSRDPVGNEKLFF. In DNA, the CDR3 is TGTGCCACCAGCAGAGATCCGGTGGGGAATGAAAAACTGTTTTTT.

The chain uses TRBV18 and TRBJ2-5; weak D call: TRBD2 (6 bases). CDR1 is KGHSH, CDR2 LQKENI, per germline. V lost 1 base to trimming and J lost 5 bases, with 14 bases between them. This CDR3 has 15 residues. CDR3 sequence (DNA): TGTGCCAGCTCACCACAGAGGACGGGAGCGGAGACCCAGTACTTC. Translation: CASSPQRTGAETQYF.

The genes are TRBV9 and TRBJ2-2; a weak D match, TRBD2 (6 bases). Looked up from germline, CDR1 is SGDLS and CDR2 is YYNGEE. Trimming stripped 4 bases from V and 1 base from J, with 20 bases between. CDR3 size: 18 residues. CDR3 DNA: TGTGCCAGCAGCCCCCGTCCCGTGCTAGCGCTGAACACCGGGGAGCTGTTTTTT. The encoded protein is CASSPRPVLALNTGELFF.